These T cell receptor beta chains were read from a single sample in a study of cytomegalovirus exposure and HLA in healthy donors. Measured with immunoSEQ multiplex PCR; TCRdb has only the in-frame clones, and not every one. This table holds about 160,000 clones, 70% to 90% found once. The source material was PBMCs. The receptors originated from a woman aged 25 to 39 in good health and CMV-seropositive. CDR3s include the opening cysteine and the closing phenylalanine or tryptophan. The order of the fields is CDR3 protein, CDR3 DNA, clone size, D gene, V gene, J gene. The D gene is left open where the match is weak. Clone size is shown for a subset of rows, as once, few, many or a class of expanded clone.

CASTASSRGEQYF,TGTGCCAGCACAGCGTCTTCTAGGGGCGAGCAGTACTTC,NA,NA,TRBV28,TRBJ2-7
CASSVGLAGDTQYF,TGTGCCAGCAGCGTAGGTCTAGCGGGAGATACGCAGTATTTT,NA,TRBD2,TRBV9,TRBJ2-3
CASGLGGDIGIAFF,TGTGCTAGTGGTTTGGGAGGGGACATCGGTATAGCTTTCTTT,NA,NA,TRBV12-5,TRBJ1-1
CASSPRDRGGNQPQHF,TGTGCCAGCAGTCCCCGGGACAGGGGTGGAAATCAGCCCCAGCATTTT,NA,TRBD1,TRBV28,TRBJ1-5
CASSLELNSPLHF,TGTGCCAGCAGCCTAGAGCTAAATTCACCCCTCCACTTT,NA,NA,TRBV7-9,TRBJ1-6
CASSFLGPFNYGYTF,TGTGCCAGCAGCTTCCTAGGCCCCTTCAACTATGGCTACACCTTC,NA,NA,TRBV5-4,TRBJ1-2
CASSQWGAGDMNTEAFF,TGTGCCAGCAGCCAATGGGGGGCGGGGGACATGAACACTGAAGCTTTCTTT,few,NA,TRBV4-2,TRBJ1-1
CASSAVSTGAGELFF,TGTGCCAGCAGCGCCGTCTCCACAGGGGCCGGGGAGCTGTTTTTT,NA,TRBD1,TRBV9,TRBJ2-2
CASSQETGTSMPQHF,TGTGCCAGCTCACAGGAAACAGGGACCTCCATGCCCCAGCATTTT,once,NA,TRBV18,TRBJ1-5
CASSQDQAYEQYF,TGCGCCAGCAGCCAAGATCAGGCCTACGAGCAGTACTTC,NA,NA,TRBV4-3,TRBJ2-7
CSSSSPGQGEYGYTF,TGTTCCAGCAGCTCACCGGGACAGGGGGAGTATGGCTACACCTTC,NA,TRBD1,TRBV7-9,TRBJ1-2
CASSDPASLQANYGYTF,TGTGCCAGCAGTGATCCTGCTTCCCTCCAGGCTAACTATGGCTACACCTTC,NA,NA,TRBV6-1,TRBJ1-2